Following are 21 T cell receptor beta chains from one sample sequenced in a study of T-cell reconstitution after alpha-beta-depleted transplantation in children. It was with unique molecular identifiers that the TCRbeta library was prepared. MiXCR, run by TCRdb on the PCR reads, gives a single entry per CDR3 protein. This table holds approximately 630,000 distinct CDR3 sequences, roughly 14% found once. Sequencing was performed on PBMCs, taken before TCRalphabeta/CD19-depleted stem cell transplant. Receptors originate from a girl aged 2 to 10 with congenital amegakaryocytic thrombocytopenia, due to receive a stem cell transplant.

CDR3 protein: CASSESYRATEAFF. CDR3 bases: TGCGCCAGCAGCGAATCGTACAGAGCCACCGAAGCTTTCTTT. The chain carries TRBV4-1 and TRBJ1-1, with unresolved D. V lost 5 bases to trimming and J lost 8 bases, with 18 bases between them. Germline-derived CDR1 and CDR2 are MGHRA and YSYEKL. The CDR3 is 14 residues long.

This clonotype was picked up many times. The chain couples TRBV5-1 to TRBJ2-3, with D perhaps TRBD2 (5 bases). V was cut by 7 bases and J by 4 bases, with 16 bases left in between. Germline CDR1 reads SGHRS; CDR2 reads YFSETQ. The CDR3 is 14 amino acids. As DNA, the CDR3 is TGCGCCAGCTCCTACGGAGGTTGGGCAGATACGCAGTATTTT. Its translation: CASSYGGWADTQYF. Filled out from reference TRBV5-1 and TRBJ2-3, the complete variable domain reads KAGVTQTPRYLIKTRGQQVTLSCSPISGHRSVSWYQQTPGQGLQFLFEYFSETQRNKGNFPGRFSGRQFSNSRSEMNVSTLELGDSALYLCASSYGGWADTQYFGPGTRLTVL.

The V call is TRBV19, the J call TRBJ2-3; D is possibly TRBD2 (5 bases). The CDR3 runs to 13 residues. V was trimmed by 5 bases and J by 2 bases, leaving 8 bases between them. The V gene's germline CDR1 is LNHDA and CDR2 SQIVND (reference sequence). This chain's CDR3 is CASSWTDTDTQYF. The CDR3 bases are TGTGCCAGTAGTTGGACTGACACAGATACGCAGTATTTT.

The table lists this clonotype with many counts. The chain joins TRBV20-1 to TRBJ2-7; 11 bases fit TRBD1. This CDR3 spans 14 amino acids. Trimming at V came to 6 bases and at J to 0 bases, leaving 4 bases not matched to a gene. Looked up from germline, CDR1 is DFQATT and CDR2 is SNEGSKA (reference sequence). CDR3 in amino acids: CSAEGTGGSYEQYF. CDR3 sequence (DNA): TGCAGTGCAGAAGGGACAGGGGGCTCCTACGAGCAGTACTTC.

In its sample, this clonotype was seen many times. It is likely a read error, because the conserved phenylalanine at the end of the CDR3 is missing. The chain recombines TRBV12-3 or TRBV12-4 with TRBJ2-3; D is unclear. The CDR3 consists of 14 residues. Trimming shortened V by 7 bases and J by 0 bases, and 11 bases separated the two germline ends. The CDR3 loop reads CASTYRQSTDTQYS. In DNA form, the CDR3 reads TGTGCCAGCACGTACCGGCAAAGCACAGATACGCAGTATTCT.

The V and J genes are TRBV28 and TRBJ2-4; D not resolved. Germline V CDR1 and CDR2: MDHEN, SYDVKM. V was pared by 5 bases and J by 1 base, with 6 bases between. The length of the CDR3 is 13 residues. The CDR3 DNA sequence: TGTGCCAGCAGTGGGATGGCCAAAAACATTCAGTACTTC. Protein product: CASSGMAKNIQYF.

The chain is built from TRBV5-4 and TRBJ2-1; 14 bases align to TRBD2. Germline V gives CDR1 SGHNT, CDR2 YYREEE (reference sequence). With 0 bases clipped from V and 8 bases from J, the junction kept 4 bases outside the gene matches. This CDR3 contains 16 residues. CDR3 DNA: TGTGCCAGCAGCTTGGGAGGGACTAGCGGGAGCGATGAGCAGTTCTTC. It specifies CASSLGGTSGSDEQFF.

In this sample, this clonotype turned up a few times. The genes are TRBV7-2 and TRBJ2-1; TRBD2 aligns across 10 bases. Germline CDR1 SGHTA, CDR2 FQGNSA. With 5 bases clipped from V and 6 bases from J, the junction kept 7 bases outside the gene matches. The CDR3 is made up of 15 amino acids. The CDR3 DNA reads TGTGCCAGCAGCCCAACTAGCGGGATGAGCAATGAGCAGTTCTTC. Translated: CASSPTSGMSNEQFF.

The J gene is TRBJ2-5, the V gene TRBV5-3; D might be TRBD1 or TRBD2, each matching 5 bases. TRBV5-3 is known as an ORF, though its function is uncertain. V lost 8 bases to trimming and J lost 9 bases, with 23 bases between them. The CDR3 spans 14 residues. The CDR3 loop is CASGPGAFWRPQYF. The CDR3 DNA sequence: TGTGCCAGCGGCCCCGGGGCCTTCTGGAGGCCCCAGTACTTC.

Notes on this clonotype: A clone one base away is much larger, so this may be a read error. This sequence joins TRBV20-1 and TRBJ1-5, with a tentative D call TRBD1 (5 bases). Germline lookup yields CDR1 DFQATT and CDR2 SNEGSKA (reference sequence). This CDR3 spans 14 amino acids. In nucleotides, the CDR3 is TGCAGTGCTATGACAGTTTATAGCAATCAGCCCCATCATTTT. Translation: CSAMTVYSNQPHHF.

This clonotype was seen a handful of times. The genes are TRBV30 and TRBJ2-2, with 11 nucleotides matching TRBD2. The CDR3 spans 15 residues. The V gene's germline CDR1 is GTSNPN and CDR2 SVGIG (reference sequence). V lost 5 bases and J lost 3; bases outside the gene matches: 5. The CDR3 sequence: CAWGASGRHTGELFF. The CDR3 DNA reads as TGTGCCTGGGGGGCTAGCGGGAGGCACACCGGGGAGCTGTTTTTT.

This clonotype was seen only a few times. V gene TRBV30 combines with J gene TRBJ1-1; possibly TRBD1 for D (5 bases). Trimming took 0 bases from V and 6 from J, leaving 17 bases between them. The CDR3 spans 15 residues. The germline V gene encodes CDR1 GTSNPN and CDR2 SVGIG (reference sequence). CDR3 loop: CAWSVRGIGTAEAFF. The DNA for the CDR3 is TGTGCCTGGAGTGTACGAGGCATAGGGACGGCTGAAGCTTTCTTT.

This clonotype has just a few counts. The rearrangement uses TRBV20-1 and TRBJ2-7; D perhaps matches TRBD2 (6 bases). Trimming shortened V by 6 bases and J by 1 base, and 13 bases separated the two germline ends. Germline lookup yields CDR1 DFQATT and CDR2 SNEGSKA (reference sequence). There are 13 residues in the CDR3. The CDR3 here is CSAHTSPSYEQYF. The CDR3, as DNA: TGCAGTGCGCACACTAGCCCATCCTACGAGCAGTACTTC.

This clonotype was found a few times. This chain connects TRBV5-8 to TRBJ2-3; tentative D call: TRBD2 (6 bases). The V end lost 5 bases, the J end lost 1 base, and 20 bases lay between the germline ends. The germline CDR1 and CDR2 sequences are SGHTS and YDEGEE. The CDR3 totals 17 residues. DNA of the CDR3: TGTGCCAGCAGTCTACACAGAGGGCGGGGAGGCACAGATACGCAGTATTTT. It codes for CASSLHRGRGGTDTQYF.

The genes are TRBV4-1 and TRBJ2-1; 9 bases map to TRBD2. CDR1 is MGHRA and CDR2 is YSYEKL in the germline V gene. Unmatched junction bases numbered 9, after V lost 3 bases and J lost 3 bases. The CDR3 extends over 17 amino acids. The CDR3 nucleotides are TGCGCCAGCAGCCAGCATTCTAGCGGGAAATTCTACAATGAGCAGTTCTTC. Its translation: CASSQHSSGKFYNEQFF.

There are a few counts of this clonotype. The rearrangement uses TRBV5-1 and TRBJ2-1; D ambiguous. V was shortened by 3 bases and J by 8 bases, with 12 bases between the two germline ends. The germline gives CDR1 SGHRS, CDR2 YFSETQ. This CDR3 has 13 amino acids. This CDR3 is CASSYELAHEQFF. In nucleotides, the CDR3 is TGCGCCAGCAGCTACGAACTGGCCCATGAGCAGTTCTTC.

Comment on this clonotype: A much more abundant neighbour one base away suggests this may be a read error. The chain combines TRBV25-1 with TRBJ2-7; D is uncertain. CDR3 size: 11 residues. Trimming shortened V by 6 bases and J by 3 bases, and 6 bases separated the two germline ends. Looked up from germline, CDR1 is MGHDK and CDR2 is SYGVNS. Written as DNA, the CDR3 is TGTGCCAGCAGGCCCTACTACGAGCAGTACTTC. Translating gives CASRPYYEQYF.

The chain couples TRBV25-1 to TRBJ1-1, with 9 bases aligning to TRBD1. The CDR3 is 16 amino acids. Germline V gene data show CDR1 as MGHDK and CDR2 as SYGVNS. J lost 8 bases, V lost 6 bases, and 16 bases had no gene match. This chain's CDR3 is CASSPHNLPGQGEAFF. For the CDR3, the DNA is TGTGCCAGCAGCCCACATAACCTCCCGGGACAGGGAGAAGCTTTCTTT.

The CDR3 region is CATSRLLKDTIYF. The CDR3 nucleotides are TGTGCCACCAGCAGACTCCTAAAGGACACCATATATTTT. The chain links TRBV15 to TRBJ1-3; the D is unclear. The CDR3 has 13 residues. Germline assignment: CDR1 LNHNV and CDR2 YYDKDF (reference sequence). Trimming removed 2 bases from V and 8 bases from J, with 10 bases in between. Looking up the rest from reference TRBV15 and TRBJ1-3 gives the full variable domain: DAMVIQNPRYQVTQFGKPVTLSCSQTLNHNVMYWYQQKSSQAPKLLFHYYDKDFNNEADTPDNFQSRRPNTSFCFLDIRSPGLGDTAMYLCATSRLLKDTIYFGEGSWLTVV.

The chain has TRBV20-1 and TRBJ2-7; D is perhaps TRBD2 (5 bases). The CDR3 contains 14 residues. Per germline, CDR1 DFQATT and CDR2 SNEGSKA (reference sequence). The germline V and J ends were trimmed by 2 bases and 3 bases, with 14 bases remaining between them. CDR3 sequence reads: CSARTQDGNYEQYF. CDR3 sequence (DNA): TGCAGTGCTAGAACGCAGGACGGGAACTACGAGCAGTACTTC.

There are many counts of this clonotype. The chain carries TRBV29-1 and TRBJ2-5, with unresolved D. V was shortened by 6 bases and J by 3 bases, with 8 bases between the two germline ends. Per germline, CDR1 SQVTM and CDR2 ANQGSEA. CDR3 size: 11 residues. The chain's CDR3 is CSVLMEETQYF. The CDR3 DNA follows: TGCAGCGTCCTGATGGAAGAGACCCAGTACTTC.